Reported below is one TCR beta chain. The data derive from a study of T cell changes during pregnancy in multiple sclerosis. TCRdb keeps only in-frame clones here, not all; method: immunoSEQ multiplex PCR. This table holds under 60,000 clones, approximately 90% found once. V was cut by 8 bases and J by 7 bases, with 24 bases left in between. CDR1 is MDHEN and CDR2 is SYDVKM in the germline V gene. CDR3 length: 16 residues. This specimen consisted of CD4+ T cells from peripheral blood mononuclear cells, obtained after pregnancy. The source of this sequence is a female donor with multiple sclerosis, enrolled in a pregnancy study. The J gene is TRBJ2-1, the V gene TRBV28; D perhaps matches TRBD2 (6 bases). The CDR3 loop reads CASVFGAGLRGNEQFF. CDR3 DNA: TGTGCCAGCGTTTTCGGCGCGGGGTTGAGGGGAAATGAGCAGTTCTTC.